These 23 T cell receptor beta chains originate from one sample sequenced in a study of blood T cell repertoires in COVID-19. Sequencing was performed with immunoSEQ multiplex PCR; in TCRdb, only in-frame clones are kept and a portion is missing. The table shows over 200,000 clones, with roughly nine tenths occurring only once. Sequenced sample: peripheral blood. These receptors all come from a woman between 18 and 29 years old who had recovered from COVID-19.

The rearrangement uses TRBV4-1 and TRBJ2-5; D call uncertain. Per the germline V gene, CDR1 is MGHRA and CDR2 is YSYEKL. The V end lost 2 bases, the J end lost 4 bases, and 11 bases lay between the germline ends. This CDR3 spans 14 amino acids. Written as DNA, the CDR3 is TGCGCCAGCAGCCAACTAGAGAGAGGAGAGACCCAGTACTTC. Translation gives CASSQLERGETQYF.

This chain links TRBV9 with TRBJ2-3; TRBD1 agrees at 7 bases. Germline CDR1 is SGDLS and CDR2 is YYNGEE. V gave up 1 base and J gave up 0 bases; unmatched junction bases: 8. This CDR3 is 17 amino acids long. CDR3 coding DNA: TGTGCCAGCAGCGTAACCACAGGGGTAGATAGCACAGATACGCAGTATTTT. This sequence encodes CASSVTTGVDSTDTQYF.

CDR3 in amino acids: CASSPLGSGVNTGELFF. The CDR3 bases are TGTGCCAGCTCACCATTAGGTAGCGGAGTGAACACCGGGGAGCTGTTTTTT. V usage is TRBV18 and J usage is TRBJ2-2; D perhaps matches TRBD2 (6 bases). V lost 2 bases and J lost 1, with 14 bases in between. This CDR3 has 17 amino acids. Germline lookup yields CDR1 KGHSH and CDR2 LQKENI.

This chain uses TRBV27 with TRBJ2-3, with 11 bases fitting TRBD2. The CDR3 runs to 19 residues. Per germline, CDR1 MNHEY and CDR2 SMNVEV (reference sequence). Trimming removed 3 bases from V and 0 bases from J; junction bases left unmatched: 11. CDR3 protein: CASSFPRTSGQPSTDTQYF. The CDR3 coding sequence is TGTGCCAGCAGTTTTCCTAGGACTAGCGGGCAACCTAGCACAGATACGCAGTATTTT.

The chain combines TRBV3-1 (or the pseudogene TRBV3-2) with TRBJ1-1, with D possibly TRBD1 on 6 matching bases. The CDR3 totals 13 residues. Between the trimmed V and J ends, which lost 2 bases and 4 bases, there was a span of 8 bases. The germline V gene encodes CDR1 LGHDT and CDR2 YNNKEL (reference sequence). CDR3 sequence (DNA): TGTGCCAGCAGCCAAATAGGGGGCACTGAAGCTTTCTTT. It translates to CASSQIGGTEAFF.

This clone was counted once. The V call is TRBV30, the J call TRBJ1-2; TRBD1 matches 8 bases. CDR1 is GTSNPN, CDR2 SVGIG, per germline (reference sequence). Trimming cost V 1 base and J 4 bases; bases outside gene matches: 14. The CDR3 loop spans 17 amino acids. The CDR3 sequence: CAWSGARGTGTGYGYTF. CDR3 in DNA: TGTGCCTGGAGTGGGGCCCGTGGGACAGGAACCGGCTATGGCTACACCTTC.

The chain couples TRBV11-3 to TRBJ2-7; a possible D gene is TRBD2 (5 bases). The CDR3 totals 13 residues. The ends were cut back, 3 bases at V and 0 bases at J, with 6 bases in the middle. CDR1 and CDR2 from the germline V gene are SGHNT and YENEEA. The CDR3 DNA reads TGTGCCAGCAGCTTCGCGGGCTCCTACGAGCAGTACTTC. This codes for CASSFAGSYEQYF.

The chain joins TRBV30 to TRBJ1-1; no clear D gene. Germline CDR1 and CDR2: GTSNPN and SVGIG (reference sequence). This CDR3 region has 12 residues. V lost 6 bases and J 2 bases, leaving 10 bases between the germline ends. CDR3 residues: CACPQVNTEAFF. CDR3 sequence (DNA): TGTGCCTGCCCGCAGGTAAACACTGAAGCTTTCTTT.

The chain recombines TRBV10-2 with TRBJ1-4; 7 nucleotides match TRBD1. V was pared by 6 bases and J by 0 bases, with 7 bases of the junction left unmatched. The germline gives CDR1 WSHSY, CDR2 SAAADI. The CDR3 extends over 16 amino acids. CDR3 sequence: CASRSGQLATNEKLFF. The DNA of the CDR3 is TGCGCCAGCAGGTCGGGACAGCTTGCAACTAATGAAAAACTGTTTTTT.

V gene TRBV9 combines with J gene TRBJ1-2, with a weak D call TRBD1 (6 bases). The CDR3 covers 14 residues. The germline V gene encodes CDR1 SGDLS and CDR2 YYNGEE. V was clipped by 4 bases and J by 4 bases, with 14 bases between them. CDR3 coding DNA: TGTGCCAGCAGCACCGAACAGGGATTCTATGGCTACACCTTC. This codes for CASSTEQGFYGYTF.

V usage is TRBV19 and J usage is TRBJ2-4; D call uncertain. The CDR3 covers 17 residues. Trimming cost V 1 base and J 0 bases, with 13 bases left between them. Germline CDR1 reads LNHDA; CDR2 reads SQIVND (reference sequence). The CDR3 reads CASSIGYSALAKNIQYF. The CDR3 nucleotides are TGTGCCAGTAGTATAGGGTACTCAGCGCTAGCCAAAAACATTCAGTACTTC.

The V and J genes are TRBV13 and TRBJ1-2, with TRBD1 identical over 8 bases. The germline CDR1 and CDR2 sequences are PRHDT and FYEKMQ (reference sequence). This CDR3 is 14 amino acids long. Trimming removed 2 bases from V and 5 bases from J; junction bases left unmatched: 4. The CDR3 reads CASSLRTGRYGYTF. CDR3 nucleotides: TGTGCCAGCAGCTTACGGACAGGGAGGTATGGCTACACCTTC.

The V call is TRBV25-1, the J call TRBJ2-7; the match to TRBD2 covers 13 bases. The trim removed 5 bases at V and 0 bases at J, leaving 1 base unmatched. Germline CDR1 MGHDK, CDR2 SYGVNS. The CDR3 has 15 residues. Here the CDR3 reads CASSWTSGSSYEQYF. CDR3 nucleotide sequence: TGTGCCAGCAGTTGGACTAGCGGGAGCTCCTACGAGCAGTACTTC.

The chain combines TRBV28 with TRBJ2-7; D is possibly TRBD1 (5 bases). V was clipped by 7 bases and J by 6 bases, with 22 bases between them. The CDR3 has 15 residues. Germline-derived CDR1 and CDR2 are MDHEN and SYDVKM. The CDR3 loop is CASTTPGRVRSEQYF. The CDR3 nucleotides read TGTGCCAGCACCACCCCCGGCAGGGTGAGATCCGAGCAGTACTTC.

V usage is TRBV7-9 and J usage is TRBJ2-1, with no clear D. CDR3 length: 11 amino acids. V lost 7 bases and J 6 bases, leaving 7 bases between the germline ends. CDR1 is SEHNR and CDR2 is FQNEAQ in the germline V gene (reference sequence). The CDR3 loop is CASILSNEQFF. CDR3 nucleotides: TGTGCCAGCATTTTGAGCAATGAGCAGTTCTTC.

V gene TRBV27 combines with J gene TRBJ2-7; a weak D match, TRBD2 (5 bases). Trimming shortened V by 6 bases and J by 7 bases, and 16 bases separated the two germline ends. The CDR3 is 13 residues long. Per germline, CDR1 MNHEY and CDR2 SMNVEV (reference sequence). The CDR3 region is CASRSSRAREQYF. CDR3 coding DNA: TGTGCCAGCAGGTCCTCGAGGGCTCGAGAGCAGTACTTC.

V usage is TRBV15 and J usage is TRBJ1-2; D remains unclear. Trimming pared 1 base from V and 7 bases from J, leaving 16 bases between. This CDR3 is 15 amino acids long. Germline values: CDR1 LNHNV, CDR2 YYDKDF (reference sequence). The CDR3 sequence is CATSRGGEGRGGYTF. Here the CDR3 DNA reads TGTGCCACCAGCAGAGGTGGTGAGGGTCGTGGTGGCTACACCTTC. The full variable domain, in which reference TRBV15 and TRBJ1-2 provide the parts outside the CDR3, is DAMVIQNPRYQVTQFGKPVTLSCSQTLNHNVMYWYQQKSSQAPKLLFHYYDKDFNNEADTPDNFQSRRPNTSFCFLDIRSPGLGDTAMYLCATSRGGEGRGGYTFGSGTRLTVV.

The chain has TRBV30 and TRBJ2-3; 7 bases are a match to TRBD1. The CDR3 is 14 amino acids. Germline trimming cut 3 bases from V and 2 bases from J; bases unmatched to any gene: 5. Germline lookup yields CDR1 GTSNPN and CDR2 SVGIG (reference sequence). CDR3 region: CAWRMGQYTDTQYF. In nucleotides, the CDR3 is TGTGCCTGGAGGATGGGACAGTACACAGATACGCAGTATTTT.

The CDR3 DNA follows: TGTGCTAGTGGTCATACCCTACAGGGTACGGATGGTGAGCAGTTCTTC. This codes for CASGHTLQGTDGEQFF. J is TRBJ2-1 and V is TRBV12-5; a weak D match, TRBD1 (6 bases). The V end was cut by 5 bases, the J end by 9 bases, with 23 bases between. Germline values: CDR1 LGHNT, CDR2 FRNRAP. The CDR3 has 16 residues.

The chain couples TRBV30 to TRBJ2-6; TRBD2 matches at 8 bases. CDR1 is GTSNPN, CDR2 SVGIG, per germline (reference sequence). The CDR3 extends over 15 amino acids. Trimming took 4 bases from V and 2 from J; bases not matched to a gene: 4. CDR3 region: CAWISRGAGANVLTF. Here the CDR3 DNA reads TGTGCCTGGATTTCGCGGGGGGCTGGGGCCAACGTCCTGACTTTC.

The chain has TRBV29-1 and TRBJ2-7, with D tentatively TRBD2 (5 bases). The germline V gene has CDR1 SQVTM and CDR2 ANQGSEA. Trimming took 4 bases from V and 2 from J, leaving 12 bases between them. The CDR3 is made up of 13 amino acids. CDR3 sequence: CSVVPPSTYEQYF. The CDR3 DNA sequence: TGCAGCGTTGTCCCGCCTAGCACCTACGAGCAGTACTTC.

The chain links TRBV9 to TRBJ1-4, with 12 nucleotides matching TRBD1. The CDR3 totals 14 residues. With V trimmed by 4 bases and J by 8 bases, 3 bases remained unmatched. Germline CDR1 reads SGDLS; CDR2 reads YYNGEE. For the CDR3, the DNA is TGTGCCAGCAGCACCGGGACAGGGGGCGAAAAACTGTTTTTT. Protein product: CASSTGTGGEKLFF.

This chain connects TRBV25-1 to TRBJ1-6; possible D gene TRBD1, 5 bases. CDR3 length equals 18 residues. CDR1 MGHDK and CDR2 SYGVNS come from the germline V gene. Trimming stripped 4 bases from V and 0 bases from J, with 16 bases between. The CDR3 coding sequence is TGTGCCAGCAGTGCCAATCAGGGTAGACGCTCCTATAATTCACCCCTCCACTTT. Translation: CASSANQGRRSYNSPLHF.